Sequencing of this TCR beta chain was carried out in a study of beta chain features in type 1 diabetes. This clone was picked up a small number of times. The antigen is not known. Regarding the study as a whole: Moderately but significantly shorter TCRB CDR3s were found in Type 1 diabetes patients in all four CD4+ subsets. Fewer junction insertions and more nucleotide deletions appeared in type 1 diabetes patients.

Blood was collected once per donor into heparin, averaging about 110 mL. Markers CD45RO/CCR7/CD25/CD127/CD95/CD27 served to sort CD4+ naive, central memory, regulatory and stem cell-like memory cells. All sorted populations exceeded 95% purity. V shed 0 bases and J 4 bases; nucleotides not matched to a gene: 4. Germline loops: CDR1 LGHNA, CDR2 YSLEER. The CDR3 is 16 amino acids. cDNA synthesis used the whole RNA isolate, giving expressed TCRB sequences. Profiled with immunoSEQ multiplex PCR; TCRdb holds only in-frame clones, not every one. The sample has roughly 400,000 clones, over 9% seen once. Sequenced material: central memory CD4+ T cells from blood. This rearrangement joins TRBV4-3 to TRBJ2-1, with 9 bases aligning to TRBD1. This receptor was identified in a man aged 30 to 45 with type 1 diabetes. The DNA of the CDR3 is TGCGCCAGCAGCCAAGAGGGGACAGGGCTGTACAATGAGCAGTTCTTC. Translated, it gives CASSQEGTGLYNEQFF.